Reported below is one T cell receptor (beta chain). Germline lookup yields CDR1 SGHRS and CDR2 YFSETQ. The CDR3 is made up of 14 amino acids. V lost 4 bases and J lost 7; bases outside the gene matches: 11. The sample originates from a study of shared clonotypes between healthy human individuals. Repertoires were generated with immunoSEQ multiplex PCR, while TCRdb's copy carries only in-frame clones and drops some. The table records approximately 980,000 clones, around 80% of them present only once. This sequence was found in a young man in good health. What was sequenced was memory CD4+ T cells sorted from blood. Subset in this sample: CD45RA-negative fraction. The chain has TRBV5-1 and TRBJ2-7, with TRBD1 matching over 7 bases. The CDR3 DNA sequence: TGCGCCAGCAGCGGAACGACAGGGTCAGGGGAGCAGTACTTC. It encodes CASSGTTGSGEQYF.